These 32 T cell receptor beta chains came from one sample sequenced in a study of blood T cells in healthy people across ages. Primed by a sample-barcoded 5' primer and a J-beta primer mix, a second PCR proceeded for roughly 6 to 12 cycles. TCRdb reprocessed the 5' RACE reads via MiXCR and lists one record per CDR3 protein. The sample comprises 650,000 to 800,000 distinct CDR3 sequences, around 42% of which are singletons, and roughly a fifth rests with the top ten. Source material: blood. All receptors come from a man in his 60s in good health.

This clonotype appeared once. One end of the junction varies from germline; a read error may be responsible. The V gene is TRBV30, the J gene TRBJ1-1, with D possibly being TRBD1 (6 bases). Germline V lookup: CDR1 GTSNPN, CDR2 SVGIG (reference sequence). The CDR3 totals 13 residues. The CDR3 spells CAWSGQGNPEAFF. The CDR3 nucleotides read TGTGCCTGGAGCGGTCAGGGGAACCCTGAAGCTTTCTTT.

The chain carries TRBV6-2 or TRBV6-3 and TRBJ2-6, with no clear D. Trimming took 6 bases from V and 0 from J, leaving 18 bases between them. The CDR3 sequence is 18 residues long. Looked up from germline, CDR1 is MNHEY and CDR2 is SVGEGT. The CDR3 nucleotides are TGTGCCAGCAGCCACGTCGTCCCCCTAGGCTCTGGGGCCAACGTCCTGACTTTC. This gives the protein CASSHVVPLGSGANVLTF.

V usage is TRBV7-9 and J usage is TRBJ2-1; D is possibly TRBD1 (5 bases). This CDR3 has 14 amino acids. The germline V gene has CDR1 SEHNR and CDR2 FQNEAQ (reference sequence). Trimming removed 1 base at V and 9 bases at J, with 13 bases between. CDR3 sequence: CASSLGGQRREQFF. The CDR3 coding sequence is TGTGCCAGCAGCTTAGGGGGCCAACGCCGTGAGCAGTTCTTC.

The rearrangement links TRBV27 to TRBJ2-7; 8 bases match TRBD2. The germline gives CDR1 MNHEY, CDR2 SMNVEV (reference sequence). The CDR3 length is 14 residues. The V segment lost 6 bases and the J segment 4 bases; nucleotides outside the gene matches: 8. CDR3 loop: CASRKAGVGYEQYF. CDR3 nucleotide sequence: TGTGCCAGCAGGAAAGCGGGGGTGGGGTACGAGCAGTACTTC.

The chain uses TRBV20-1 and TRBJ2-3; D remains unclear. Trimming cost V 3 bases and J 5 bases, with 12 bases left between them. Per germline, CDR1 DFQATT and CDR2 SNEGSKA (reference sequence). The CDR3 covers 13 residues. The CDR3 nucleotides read TGCAGTGCTAGGCTCGTTCTTGAAGATACGCAGTATTTT. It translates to CSARLVLEDTQYF.

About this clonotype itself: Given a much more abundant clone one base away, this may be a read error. CDR3 in DNA: TGTACCAGCAGCCTACAACAGGACCCCGGGGAGACCCAGTACTTC. Protein product: CTSSLQQDPGETQYF. J is TRBJ2-5 and V is TRBV7-2, with D perhaps matching TRBD1 (5 bases). The ends were cut back, 5 bases at V and 5 bases at J, with 18 bases in the middle. Per the germline V gene, CDR1 is SGHTA and CDR2 is FQGNSA. The CDR3 loop spans 15 amino acids.

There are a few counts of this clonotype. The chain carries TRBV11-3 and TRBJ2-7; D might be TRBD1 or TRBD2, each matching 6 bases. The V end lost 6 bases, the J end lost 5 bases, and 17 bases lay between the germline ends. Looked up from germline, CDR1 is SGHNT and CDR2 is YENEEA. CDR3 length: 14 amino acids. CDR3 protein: CASSSRGPRDEQYF. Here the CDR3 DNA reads TGTGCCAGCAGTTCCCGGGGGCCTCGGGACGAGCAGTACTTC.

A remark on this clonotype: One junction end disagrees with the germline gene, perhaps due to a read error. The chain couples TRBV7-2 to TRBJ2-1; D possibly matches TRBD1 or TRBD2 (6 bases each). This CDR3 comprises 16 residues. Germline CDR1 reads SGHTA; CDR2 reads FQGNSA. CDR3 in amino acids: CASSPRGGTSRNGQFF. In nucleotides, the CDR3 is TGTGCCAGCAGCCCCCGAGGGGGGACCTCAAGGAATGGGCAGTTCTTC.

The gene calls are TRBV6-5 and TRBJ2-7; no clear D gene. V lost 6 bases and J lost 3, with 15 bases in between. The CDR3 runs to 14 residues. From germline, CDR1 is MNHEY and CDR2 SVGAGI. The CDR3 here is CASRRDTGHYEQYF. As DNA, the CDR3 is TGTGCCAGCAGACGAGACACGGGCCACTACGAGCAGTACTTC.

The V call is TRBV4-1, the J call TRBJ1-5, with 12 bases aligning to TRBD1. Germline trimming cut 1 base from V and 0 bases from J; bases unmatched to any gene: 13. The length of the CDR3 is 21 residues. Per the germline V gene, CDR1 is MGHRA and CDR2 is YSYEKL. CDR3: CASSQVPTGTGGSYSNQPQHF. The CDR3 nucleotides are TGCGCCAGCAGCCAAGTCCCGACCGGGACAGGGGGCTCCTATAGCAATCAGCCCCAGCATTTT.

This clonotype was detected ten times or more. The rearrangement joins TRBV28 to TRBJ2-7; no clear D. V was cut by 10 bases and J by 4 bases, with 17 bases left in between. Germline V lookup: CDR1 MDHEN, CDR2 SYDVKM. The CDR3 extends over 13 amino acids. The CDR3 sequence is CATSVGVGYEQYF. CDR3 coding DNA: TGTGCCACATCTGTGGGTGTGGGGTACGAGCAGTACTTC.

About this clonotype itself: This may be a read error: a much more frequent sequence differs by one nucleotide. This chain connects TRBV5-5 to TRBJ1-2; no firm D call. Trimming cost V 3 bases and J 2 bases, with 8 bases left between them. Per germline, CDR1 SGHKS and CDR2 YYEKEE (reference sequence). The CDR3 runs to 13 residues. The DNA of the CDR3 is TGTGCCAGCAGCTCGGAACAGAACTATGGCTACACCTTC. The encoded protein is CASSSEQNYGYTF.

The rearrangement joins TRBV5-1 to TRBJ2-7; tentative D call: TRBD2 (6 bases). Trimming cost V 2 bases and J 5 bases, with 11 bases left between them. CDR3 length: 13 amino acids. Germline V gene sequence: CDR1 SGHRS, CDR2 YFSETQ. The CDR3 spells CASSFGGTNEQYF. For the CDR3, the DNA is TGCGCCAGCAGCTTCGGGGGAACCAACGAGCAGTACTTC.

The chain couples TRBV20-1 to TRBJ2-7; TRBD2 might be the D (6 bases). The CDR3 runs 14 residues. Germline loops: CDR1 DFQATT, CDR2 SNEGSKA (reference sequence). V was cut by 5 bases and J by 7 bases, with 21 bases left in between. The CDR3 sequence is CSAQIADWNNEQYF. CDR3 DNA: TGCAGTGCTCAGATAGCGGACTGGAACAATGAGCAGTACTTC.

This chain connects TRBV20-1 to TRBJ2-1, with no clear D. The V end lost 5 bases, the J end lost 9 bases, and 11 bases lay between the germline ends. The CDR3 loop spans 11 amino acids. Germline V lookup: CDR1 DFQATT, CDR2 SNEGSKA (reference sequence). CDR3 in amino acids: CSAQGLSEQFF. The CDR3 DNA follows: TGCAGTGCTCAAGGCCTAAGTGAGCAGTTCTTC.

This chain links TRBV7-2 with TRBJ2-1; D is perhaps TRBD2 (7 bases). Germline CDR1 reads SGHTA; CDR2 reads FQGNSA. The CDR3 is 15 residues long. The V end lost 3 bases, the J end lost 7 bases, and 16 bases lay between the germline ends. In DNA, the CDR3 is TGTGCCAGCAGCTTCGTAGGGGGGGGGCATAATGAGCAGTTCTTC. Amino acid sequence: CASSFVGGGHNEQFF.

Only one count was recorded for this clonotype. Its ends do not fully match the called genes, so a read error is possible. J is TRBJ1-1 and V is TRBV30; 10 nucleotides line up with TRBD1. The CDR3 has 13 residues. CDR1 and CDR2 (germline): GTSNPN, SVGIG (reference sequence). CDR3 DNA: TGTGCCTGGAGCGACAGGGGGCTTACTGAGGCTTTCTTT. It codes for CAWSDRGLTEAFF.

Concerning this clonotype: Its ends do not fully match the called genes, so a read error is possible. CDR3 sequence: CASCLGFGGGNNEQFF. The DNA for the CDR3 is TGTGCCAGCTGCTTGGGCTTCGGCGGGGGAAACAATGAGCAGTTCTTC. The rearrangement joins TRBV7-9 to TRBJ2-1, with 7 bases lining up with TRBD2. Germline-derived CDR1 and CDR2 are SEHNR and FQNEAQ (reference sequence). The CDR3 spans 16 residues.

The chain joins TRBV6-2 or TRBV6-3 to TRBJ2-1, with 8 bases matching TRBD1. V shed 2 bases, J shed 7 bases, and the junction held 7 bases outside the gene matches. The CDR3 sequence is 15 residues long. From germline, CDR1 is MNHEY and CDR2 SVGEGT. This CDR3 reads CASSYGDRGINEQFF. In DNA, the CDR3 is TGTGCCAGCAGTTACGGAGACAGGGGAATTAATGAGCAGTTCTTC.

The CDR3 DNA is TGTGCCAGCAGTAGGGCGGTCACAACTAATGAAAAACTGTTTTTT. Its translation is CASSRAVTTNEKLFF. The rearrangement uses TRBV28 and TRBJ1-4, with D uncertain. The CDR3 contains 15 residues. Germline V gene lookup returns CDR1 MDHEN and CDR2 SYDVKM. Trimming stripped 5 bases from V and 0 bases from J, with 10 bases between.

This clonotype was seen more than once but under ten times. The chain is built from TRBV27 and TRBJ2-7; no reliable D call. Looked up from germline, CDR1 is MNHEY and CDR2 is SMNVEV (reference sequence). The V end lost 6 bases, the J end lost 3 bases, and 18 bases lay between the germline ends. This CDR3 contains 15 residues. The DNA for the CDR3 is TGTGCCAGCAGCCCTTTGGAGAAGGTTGGCTACGAGCAGTACTTC. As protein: CASSPLEKVGYEQYF.

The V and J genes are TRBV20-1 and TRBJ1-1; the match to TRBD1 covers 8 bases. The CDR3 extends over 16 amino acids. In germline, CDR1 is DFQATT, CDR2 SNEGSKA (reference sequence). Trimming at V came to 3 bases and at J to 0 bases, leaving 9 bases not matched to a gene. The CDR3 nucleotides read TGCAGTGCTAGTCGGCAGGGGGCTATAATGAACACTGAAGCTTTCTTT. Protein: CSASRQGAIMNTEAFF.

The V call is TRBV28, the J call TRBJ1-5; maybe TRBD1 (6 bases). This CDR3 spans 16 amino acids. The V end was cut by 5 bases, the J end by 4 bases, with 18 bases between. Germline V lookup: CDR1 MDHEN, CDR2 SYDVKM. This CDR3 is CASSHGTPQANQPQHF. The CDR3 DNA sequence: TGTGCCAGCAGTCACGGGACACCGCAAGCAAATCAGCCCCAGCATTTT. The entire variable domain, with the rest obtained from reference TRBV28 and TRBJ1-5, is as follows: DVKVTQSSRYLVKRTGEKVFLECVQDMDHENMFWYRQDPGLGLRLIYFSYDVKMKEKGDIPEGYSVSREKKERFSLILESASTNQTSMYLCASSHGTPQANQPQHFGDGTRLSIL.

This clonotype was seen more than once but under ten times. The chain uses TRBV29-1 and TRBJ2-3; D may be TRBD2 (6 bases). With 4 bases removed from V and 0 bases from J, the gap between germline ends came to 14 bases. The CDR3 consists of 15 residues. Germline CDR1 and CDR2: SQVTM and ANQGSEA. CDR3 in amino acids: CSVGSGGASTDTQYF. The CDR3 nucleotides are TGCAGCGTTGGGTCGGGCGGGGCTAGCACAGATACGCAGTATTTT.

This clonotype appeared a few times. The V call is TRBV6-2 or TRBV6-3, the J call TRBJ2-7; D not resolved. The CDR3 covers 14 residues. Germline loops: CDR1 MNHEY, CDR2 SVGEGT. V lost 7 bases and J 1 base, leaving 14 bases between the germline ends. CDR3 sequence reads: CASNPDGSSYEQYF. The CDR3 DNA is TGTGCCAGCAACCCGGACGGATCTTCCTACGAGCAGTACTTC.

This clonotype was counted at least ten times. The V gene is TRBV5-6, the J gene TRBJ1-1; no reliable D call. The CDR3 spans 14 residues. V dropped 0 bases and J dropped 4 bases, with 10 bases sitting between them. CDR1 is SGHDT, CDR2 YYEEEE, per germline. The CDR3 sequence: CASSLVPTGTEAFF. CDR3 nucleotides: TGTGCCAGCAGCTTGGTCCCTACGGGCACTGAAGCTTTCTTT.

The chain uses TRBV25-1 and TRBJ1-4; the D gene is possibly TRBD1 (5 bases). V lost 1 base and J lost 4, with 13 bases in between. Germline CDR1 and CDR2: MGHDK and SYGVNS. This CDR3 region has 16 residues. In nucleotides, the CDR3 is TGTGCCAGCAGTGAATCCCAGACAGCGAGTAATGAAAAACTGTTTTTT. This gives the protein CASSESQTASNEKLFF.

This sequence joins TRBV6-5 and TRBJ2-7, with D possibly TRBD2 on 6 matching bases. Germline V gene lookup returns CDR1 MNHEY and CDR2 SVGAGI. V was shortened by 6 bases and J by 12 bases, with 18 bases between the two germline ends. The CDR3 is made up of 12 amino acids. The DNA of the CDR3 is TGTGCCAGCAGGCGAGGTGGGAGGTCACTGTACTTC. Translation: CASRRGGRSLYF.

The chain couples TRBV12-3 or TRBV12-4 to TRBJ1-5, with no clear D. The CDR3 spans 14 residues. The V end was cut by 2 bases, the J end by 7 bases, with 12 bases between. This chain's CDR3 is CASSLSGFTQPQHF. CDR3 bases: TGTGCCAGCAGTTTATCGGGCTTCACCCAGCCCCAGCATTTT.

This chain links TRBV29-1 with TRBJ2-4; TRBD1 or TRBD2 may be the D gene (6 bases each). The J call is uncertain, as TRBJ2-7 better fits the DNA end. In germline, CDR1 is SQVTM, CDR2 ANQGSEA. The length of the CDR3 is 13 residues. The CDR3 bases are TGCAGCGTTGACCTCGGGGGCGGCTACGAGCAGTACTTC. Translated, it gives CSVDLGGGYEQYF.

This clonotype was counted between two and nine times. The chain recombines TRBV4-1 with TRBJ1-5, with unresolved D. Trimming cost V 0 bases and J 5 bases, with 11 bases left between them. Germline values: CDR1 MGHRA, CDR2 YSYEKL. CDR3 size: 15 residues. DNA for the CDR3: TGCGCCAGCAGCCAAGATGGGGAGGGCGATCAGCCCCAGCATTTT. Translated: CASSQDGEGDQPQHF.

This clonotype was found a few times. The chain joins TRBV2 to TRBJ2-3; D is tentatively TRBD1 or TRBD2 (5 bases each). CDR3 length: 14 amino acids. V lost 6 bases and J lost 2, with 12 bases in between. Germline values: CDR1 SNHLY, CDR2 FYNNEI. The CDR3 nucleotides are TGTGCCAGCAGCTACGGGACGGACACAGATACGCAGTATTTT. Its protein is CASSYGTDTDTQYF.